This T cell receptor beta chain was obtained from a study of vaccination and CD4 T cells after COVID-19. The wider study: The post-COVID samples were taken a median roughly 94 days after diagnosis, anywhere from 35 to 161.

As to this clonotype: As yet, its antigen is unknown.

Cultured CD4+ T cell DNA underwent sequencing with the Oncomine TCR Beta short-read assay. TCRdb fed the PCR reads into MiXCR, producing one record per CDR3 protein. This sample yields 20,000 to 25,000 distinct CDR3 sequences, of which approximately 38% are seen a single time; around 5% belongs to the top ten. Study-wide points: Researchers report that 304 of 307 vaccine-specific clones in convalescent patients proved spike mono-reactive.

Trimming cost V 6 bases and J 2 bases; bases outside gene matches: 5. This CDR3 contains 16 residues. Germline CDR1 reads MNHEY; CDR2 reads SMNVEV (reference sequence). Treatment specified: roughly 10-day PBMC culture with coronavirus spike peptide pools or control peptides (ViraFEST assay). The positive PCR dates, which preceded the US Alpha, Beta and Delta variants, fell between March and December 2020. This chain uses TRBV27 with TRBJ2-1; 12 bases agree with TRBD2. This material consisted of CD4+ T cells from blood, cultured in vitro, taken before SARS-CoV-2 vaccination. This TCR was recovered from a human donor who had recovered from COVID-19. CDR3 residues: CASRHSSGRAYNEQFF. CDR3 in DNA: TGTGCCAGCAGGCATTCTAGCGGGAGGGCCTACAATGAGCAGTTCTTC.